This TCR beta chain appears in the sequencing data of a study of tumor-infiltrating lymphocytes in localized non-small cell lung cancer. The wider study: Patients included smokers and never-smokers with various histologies, some sampled after neoadjuvant chemotherapy. Tumor tissue and non-adjacent uninvolved lung came from each patient. Study results and caveats: Technical variation could not be separated from intratumor heterogeneity here.

Details on this clone: What it binds is not known.

Profiling relied on immunoSEQ multiplex PCR, and the TCRdb table lists in-frame clones only, not all of them. The table records about 16,000 clones, 45% of them present only once. Germline lookup yields CDR1 GTSNPN and CDR2 SVGIG (reference sequence). V lost 1 base, J lost 5 bases, and 5 bases stayed unmatched. The CDR3 has 14 residues. The J gene is TRBJ2-5, the V gene TRBV30; 9 nucleotides line up with TRBD1. This sequence originates from a human donor with non-small cell lung cancer. Sample: lung tumor tissue. CDR3 loop: CAWSDTGGLETQYF. CDR3 nucleotides: TGTGCCTGGAGTGATACAGGGGGCTTGGAGACCCAGTACTTC.